A selection of T cell receptor beta chains follows, all from one sample in a study of OX40 agonist ivuxolimab in advanced cancers. Sequencing used immunoSEQ multiplex PCR; TCRdb keeps in-frame clones, though not all of them. The sample lists tens of thousands of clones, 70% to 90% occurring once. The sequencing here drew on CD4+ or CD8+ T cells sorted from blood, taken in a trial of the OX40 agonist ivuxolimab. The receptors originated from an adult with an advanced solid tumor such as melanoma, head and neck, liver or kidney cancer. The CDR3 runs from the conserved cysteine through the conserved F or W. The order of the fields is CDR3 DNA, CDR3 protein, D gene, V gene, J gene, clone size. The D gene is left open where the match is weak. Some rows mark clone size as missing; the rest say once, few, many or name a class of expanded clone.

DNA: TGTGCCAGCAGCAAAGGAAATCCTTATGGCTACACCTTC; CDR3: CASSKGNPYGYTF; D: NA; V: TRBV9; J: TRBJ1-2; size: NA
DNA: TGTGCCTGGAGTGAACTAGCGGGAGTGTACAATGAGCAGTTCTTC; CDR3: CAWSELAGVYNEQFF; D: TRBD2; V: TRBV30; J: TRBJ2-1; size: NA
DNA: TGTGCCAGCAGAACCCCCGGACAGATGAACACTGAAGCTTTCTTT; CDR3: CASRTPGQMNTEAFF; D: NA; V: TRBV28; J: TRBJ1-1; size: NA
DNA: TGCAGCGTTGAAGAAGGTAGGGGGCGCGCGGAGACCCAGTACTTC; CDR3: CSVEEGRGRAETQYF; D: TRBD1; V: TRBV29-1; J: TRBJ2-5; size: few
DNA: TGCGCCAGCAGCCACCCCGGAACAGGGGTTAATAATTCACCCCTCCACTTT; CDR3: CASSHPGTGVNNSPLHF; D: TRBD1; V: TRBV4-1; J: TRBJ1-6; size: NA
DNA: TGTGCCAGCAGCTTAACCGGGACAGGGCTTACCTACGAGCAGTACTTC; CDR3: CASSLTGTGLTYEQYF; D: TRBD1; V: TRBV5-4; J: TRBJ2-7; size: NA
DNA: TGTGCCAGCAGTTTCGGGGATCCCAGGGTTAATGAGCAGTTCTTC; CDR3: CASSFGDPRVNEQFF; D: NA; V: TRBV27; J: TRBJ2-1; size: NA
DNA: TGTGCCAGCAGTATCAATCTCGGACAGGGAGTCAACTCCGGGGAGCTGTTTTTT; CDR3: CASSINLGQGVNSGELFF; D: TRBD1; V: TRBV13; J: TRBJ2-2; size: NA
DNA: TGTGCCAGCAGCTTCACAGGGGTGGACGAGCAGTACTTC; CDR3: CASSFTGVDEQYF; D: TRBD1; V: TRBV5-6; J: TRBJ2-7; size: NA
DNA: TGTGCCAGCAGCATCGGCAACGAGCAGTACTTC; CDR3: CASSIGNEQYF; D: NA; V: TRBV11-2; J: TRBJ2-7; size: NA
DNA: TGTGCCAGCAGCGTAGAACTTTATAGCAGGAGGGGCACTGAAGCTTTCTTT; CDR3: CASSVELYSRRGTEAFF; D: NA; V: TRBV9; J: TRBJ1-1; size: NA
DNA: TGTGCCAGCATGGGACAGGGGGCCCCCTACGAGCAGTACTTC; CDR3: CASMGQGAPYEQYF; D: TRBD1; V: TRBV27; J: TRBJ2-7; size: once
DNA: TGTGCCAGCAGTGAAGTGGGGAGTCATCAGCCCCAGCATTTT; CDR3: CASSEVGSHQPQHF; D: NA; V: TRBV2; J: TRBJ1-5; size: medium-sized
DNA: TGTGCCAGCAGCCCTGGCCCACAGGGAATGGGGAATGAGCAGTTCTTC; CDR3: CASSPGPQGMGNEQFF; D: NA; V: TRBV7-3; J: TRBJ2-1; size: NA
DNA: TGTGCCAGCAGACAGGGACAGGAATTTGGAGAGACCCAGTACTTC; CDR3: CASRQGQEFGETQYF; D: TRBD1; V: TRBV28; J: TRBJ2-5; size: NA
DNA: TGTGCCAGCAGCGTAGGATTGGGGAGTCTGAACACTGAAGCTTTCTTT; CDR3: CASSVGLGSLNTEAFF; D: NA; V: TRBV9; J: TRBJ1-1; size: NA
DNA: TGTGCCAGCAGCTTACGACACCTTGAAGCTTTCTTT; CDR3: CASSLRHLEAFF; D: NA; V: TRBV7-9; J: TRBJ1-1; size: NA
DNA: TGTGCCAGCAGCCCCTGGGCAAACGGCAATCAGCCCCAGCATTTT; CDR3: CASSPWANGNQPQHF; D: NA; V: TRBV2; J: TRBJ1-5; size: NA
DNA: TGTGCCAGCAGCTTTACCGGGACTGGAGGCACAGATACGCAGTATTTT; CDR3: CASSFTGTGGTDTQYF; D: NA; V: TRBV7-9; J: TRBJ2-3; size: NA
DNA: TGTGCCAGCAGTGAAGGCCCCGACGGTAACTATGGCTACACCTTC; CDR3: CASSEGPDGNYGYTF; D: NA; V: TRBV6-1; J: TRBJ1-2; size: NA
DNA: TGTGCCAGCAGCCTTTCACAGGGGCTCACTGAAGCTTTCTTT; CDR3: CASSLSQGLTEAFF; D: TRBD1; V: TRBV14; J: TRBJ1-1; size: NA
DNA: TGTGCCAGCAGCTTAGTAGGGACAACTAGCACAGATACGCAGTATTTT; CDR3: CASSLVGTTSTDTQYF; D: NA; V: TRBV7-3; J: TRBJ2-3; size: NA